A single sample is the source of the 9 T cell receptor beta chains below, sequenced in a study of blood T cell repertoires in COVID-19 (dated by TCRdb to about 2020). The library was generated by the immunoSEQ multiplex PCR assay. The table was pulled from immuneACCESS by TCRdb, which kept in-frame rearrangements only. Such tables lose some clones; where checked, under half of the loss comes from unresolved V genes, and the rest has no known cause. The sample data list about 160,000 clones, and almost 85% of these were observed just once. Of the sample, about 20% is held by the ten largest clones. The sample was peripheral blood. All receptors derive from a woman of 80 years or more with acute or convalescent COVID-19.

The rearrangement joins TRBV11-3 to TRBJ2-2; D gene ambiguous. CDR1 and CDR2 (germline): SGHNT, YENEEA. This CDR3 contains 13 residues. V lost 1 base to trimming and J lost 9 bases, with 9 bases between them. CDR3 DNA: TGTGCCAGCAGCTTAGGGCCTTTAAGGGAGCTGTTTTTT. Translating it yields CASSLGPLRELFF.

A few counts support this clone. The rearrangement uses TRBV28 and TRBJ2-1; possibly TRBD2 for D (6 bases). CDR1 and CDR2 from the germline V gene are MDHEN and SYDVKM. The CDR3 spans 16 residues. V lost 5 bases to trimming and J lost 0 bases, with 14 bases between them. In DNA, the CDR3 is TGTGCCAGCAGTACCTGGGACTCGTCCTCCTACAATGAGCAGTTCTTC. Its translation: CASSTWDSSSYNEQFF.

This clone has only a few counts. The V gene is TRBV7-6, the J gene TRBJ2-1, with 13 bases lining up with TRBD2. This CDR3 region has 18 residues. The trim removed 5 bases at V and 2 bases at J, leaving 9 bases unmatched. Per germline, CDR1 SGHVS and CDR2 FNYEAQ. DNA for the CDR3: TGTGCCAGCAGCCTGCGGACTAGCGGGAGCGTAACCTACAATGAGCAGTTCTTC. It is translated as CASSLRTSGSVTYNEQFF.

The rearrangement joins TRBV5-1 to TRBJ2-1, with TRBD2 matching over 11 bases. V shed 4 bases, J shed 7 bases, and the junction held 10 bases outside the gene matches. The CDR3 totals 16 residues. CDR1 and CDR2 from the germline V gene are SGHRS and YFSETQ. The CDR3 bases are TGCGCCAGCAGCGATTTAGCGGGAGGGCCCAGGAATGAGCAGTTCTTC. Residues: CASSDLAGGPRNEQFF.

V and J are TRBV6-5 and TRBJ2-5; possibly TRBD1 for D (6 bases). V lost 6 bases, J lost 7 bases, and 18 bases lay in between. The CDR3 has 14 amino acids. CDR1 and CDR2 from the germline V gene are MNHEY and SVGAGI. CDR3 amino acids: CASSSDRLVGTQYF. The DNA for the CDR3 is TGTGCCAGCAGCTCAGACAGGCTGGTTGGGACCCAGTACTTC.

The gene calls are TRBV19 and TRBJ2-2; 10 nucleotides line up with TRBD2. The germline gives CDR1 LNHDA, CDR2 SQIVND (reference sequence). The CDR3 runs 18 residues. V lost 3 bases and J lost 0; bases outside the gene matches: 7. The CDR3 region has the DNA TGTGCCAGTAGTATTAGGACTAGCGGAATCGCGAACACCGGGGAGCTGTTTTTT. This sequence encodes CASSIRTSGIANTGELFF. Supplemented by reference TRBV19 and TRBJ2-2, the full variable domain reads DGGITQSPKYLFRKEGQNVTLSCEQNLNHDAMYWYRQDPGQGLRLIYYSQIVNDFQKGDIAEGYSVSREKKESFPLTVTSAQKNPTAFYLCASSIRTSGIANTGELFFGEGSRLTVL.

This clone has at least ten counts. V usage is TRBV7-2 and J usage is TRBJ2-1; TRBD2 agrees at 8 bases. This CDR3 is built from 15 residues. The germline gives CDR1 SGHTA, CDR2 FQGNSA. V gave up 5 bases and J gave up 4 bases; unmatched junction bases: 7. The CDR3 DNA follows: TGTGCCAGCAGCATTACTAGCGGCGAGTACAATGAGCAGTTCTTC. It specifies CASSITSGEYNEQFF.

This chain links TRBV9 with TRBJ2-7; 10 nucleotides match TRBD2. Germline CDR1 and CDR2: SGDLS and YYNGEE. V was clipped by 0 bases and J by 3 bases; unmatched bases: 3. The CDR3 covers 15 residues. CDR3 sequence: CASSVGLAGGYEQYF. The CDR3 coding sequence is TGTGCCAGCAGCGTAGGACTAGCGGGTGGCTACGAGCAGTACTTC.

The chain carries TRBV6-1 and TRBJ1-3; D is uncertain. The CDR3 is made up of 15 amino acids. Germline V gene data show CDR1 as MNHNS and CDR2 as SASEGT. Trimming stripped 1 base from V and 4 bases from J, with 11 bases between. The CDR3 is CASSEVFLGGNTIYF. As DNA, the CDR3 is TGTGCCAGCAGTGAAGTCTTTTTGGGCGGAAACACCATATATTTT.